This T cell receptor beta chain was documented in a study of human T cells and chemical hapten exposure. Study overall: Patch tests applied 0.01% DPC to the upper back and were scored after 6 days. The study's findings and limits: Patch test score tracked positively with PT1 expanded TCR counts.

A remark on this clonotype: Antigen specificity is unknown.

TCRdb recomputed calls from the RACE reads with MiXCR, one row per CDR3 protein. The sample lists some 300,000 distinct CDR3 sequences, 4.5% to 5.5% occurring once. Specified time point: pre-sensitization, week 0. Stated treatment: therapeutic diphenylcyclopropenone sensitization with weekly scalp DPC. Participating donors were patients with alopecia, aged 18 to 70 years, considered appropriate candidates for DPC. The material was whole blood, obtained in connection with sensitization to the hapten diphenylcyclopropenone (DPC). The source is a woman aged 18-29 years with alopecia areata. Some clones in this sample may be carry-over from other donors' samples.

In DNA form, the CDR3 reads TGTGCCAGCCACCGGGACGGACCCAACTATGGCTACACCTTC. Translation: CASHRDGPNYGYTF. V gene TRBV6-2 or TRBV6-3 combines with J gene TRBJ1-2; D may be TRBD1 (5 bases). CDR1 and CDR2 (germline): MNHEY, SVGEGT. This CDR3 is built from 14 residues. Trimming pared 8 bases from V and 2 bases from J, leaving 15 bases between.